The 30 T cell receptor beta chains given below trace back to one sample, sequenced in a study of T cell repertoires in aging, cancer and after chemotherapy. Peripheral blood genomic DNA, not sorted cells or RNA, was the template. Multiplex touch-down PCR with TRB-A/B primers amplified rearranged V-D-J TRB sequences. MiXCR, run by TCRdb on the multiplex PCR reads, gives a single entry per CDR3 protein. The sample has 5,000 or so distinct CDR3 sequences; over 25% are singletons. Sequencing used blood. The receptors shown here come from a human donor in good health.

The chain uses TRBV21-1 and TRBJ2-3; TRBD1, the table's D call, was not compared with the DNA. TRBV21-1 is classified as a pseudogene. The length of the CDR3 is 20 residues. Here the CDR3 DNA reads TGTGCCAGCAGCAAAGGCCGATCACCGGGACACCTTGACCACAGATTTACGCAGTATTTT. This translates into CASSKGRSPGHLDHRFTQYF.

The chain links TRBV6-5 to TRBJ1-1; D is perhaps TRBD1 (5 bases). Germline V gives CDR1 MNHEY, CDR2 SVGAGI. The germline V and J ends were trimmed by 8 bases and 1 base, with 23 bases remaining between them. The CDR3 length is 17 residues. In DNA form, the CDR3 reads TGTGCCAGCCGAATTAACCCCCACGCTACAGGGAACACTGAAGCTTTCTTT. Its protein is CASRINPHATGNTEAFF.

The V and J genes are TRBV30 and TRBJ1-3, with D possibly TRBD1 on 6 matching bases. Per germline, CDR1 GTSNPN and CDR2 SVGIG (reference sequence). The CDR3 loop spans 14 amino acids. V lost 6 bases, J lost 0 bases, and 12 bases lay in between. The CDR3 spells CACSGAISGNTIYF. CDR3 DNA sequence: TGTGCCTGCTCGGGGGCCATCTCTGGAAACACCATATATTTT.

This clonotype is medium-sized by share. V is TRBV5-4 and J is TRBJ2-1; 10 bases agree with TRBD1. In germline, CDR1 is SGHNT, CDR2 YYREEE (reference sequence). Germline trimming cut 4 bases from V and 3 bases from J; bases unmatched to any gene: 10. The CDR3 loop spans 17 amino acids. For the CDR3, the DNA is TGTGCCAGCAGCGGGACCGGGACAGGGGAATACTACAATGAGCAGTTCTTC. Translating it yields CASSGTGTGEYYNEQFF.

The chain employs TRBV6-5 and TRBJ2-1; D remains unclear. Germline V CDR1 and CDR2: MNHEY, SVGAGI. The V gene lost 0 bases and the J gene lost 6 bases, with 12 bases spanning the gap. The CDR3 has 15 amino acids. CDR3 nucleotides: TGTGCCAGCAGTTACTCTCCCCGTTGGGCCAATGAGCAGTTCTTC. This sequence encodes CASSYSPRWANEQFF.

The J gene is TRBJ1-1, the V gene TRBV6-5; D possibly corresponds to TRBD1 (5 bases). The CDR3 totals 12 residues. V was cut by 0 bases and J by 7 bases, with 6 bases left in between. Germline V lookup: CDR1 MNHEY, CDR2 SVGAGI. CDR3 in DNA: TGTGCCAGCAGTTACTCGAGGGGTGAAGCTTTCTTT. This codes for CASSYSRGEAFF.

J is TRBJ1-1 and V is TRBV19; TRBD1 might be the D (5 bases). Germline V lookup: CDR1 LNHDA, CDR2 SQIVND (reference sequence). Trimming removed 7 bases from V and 4 bases from J, with 10 bases in between. This CDR3 contains 12 residues. CDR3 residues: CASKVRGTEAFF. Written as DNA, the CDR3 is TGTGCCAGTAAAGTAAGGGGCACTGAAGCTTTCTTT.

This clonotype has just a few counts. This sequence joins TRBV28 and TRBJ2-3, with 7 positions matching TRBD2. Germline V gives CDR1 MDHEN, CDR2 SYDVKM. The CDR3 contains 16 residues. V was pared by 2 bases and J by 6 bases, with 11 bases of the junction left unmatched. The CDR3 coding sequence is TGTGCCAGCAGTTTAAGTTTTATAGGGAGGGCGGATACGCAGTATTTT. Protein product: CASSLSFIGRADTQYF. Looking up the rest from reference TRBV28 and TRBJ2-3 gives the full variable domain: DVKVTQSSRYLVKRTGEKVFLECVQDMDHENMFWYRQDPGLGLRLIYFSYDVKMKEKGDIPEGYSVSREKKERFSLILESASTNQTSMYLCASSLSFIGRADTQYFGPGTRLTVL.

By share, this clonotype counts as medium-sized. The chain recombines TRBV19 with TRBJ2-7, with D perhaps TRBD2 (6 bases). In germline, CDR1 is LNHDA, CDR2 SQIVND (reference sequence). Trimming took off 3 bases at V and 3 bases at J, with 15 bases between the two ends. This CDR3 comprises 15 residues. CDR3 region: CASSIHLKGGYEQYF. The CDR3 DNA sequence: TGTGCCAGTAGTATCCACCTCAAGGGAGGCTACGAGCAGTACTTC.

This clonotype is categorized as medium-sized. This chain connects TRBV6-5 to TRBJ2-1, with 9 bases fitting TRBD1. Germline V CDR1 and CDR2: MNHEY, SVGAGI. V lost 1 base and J lost 8; bases outside the gene matches: 9. This CDR3 contains 16 residues. The CDR3, as DNA: TGTGCCAGCAGTTACTTACCGGGACAGGGATATGATGAGCAGTTCTTC. Translation: CASSYLPGQGYDEQFF.

V and J are TRBV5-4 and TRBJ1-2, with D possibly TRBD1 on 5 matching bases. The CDR3 spans 14 residues. CDR1 is SGHNT and CDR2 is YYREEE in the germline V gene (reference sequence). Trimming took off 0 bases at V and 4 bases at J, with 10 bases between the two ends. DNA of the CDR3: TGTGCCAGCAGCTTGGTGGGGGGTCTCTATGGCTACACCTTC. Its protein product is CASSLVGGLYGYTF. Using reference TRBV5-4 and TRBJ1-2 for the parts outside the CDR3, the full variable domain is ETGVTQSPTHLIKTRGQQVTLRCSSQSGHNTVSWYQQALGQGPQFIFQYYREEENGRGNFPPRFSGLQFPNYSSELNVNALELDDSALYLCASSLVGGLYGYTFGSGTRLTVV.

The CDR3 here is CASSLVAVPFSGYTF. The CDR3 bases are TGTGCCAGCAGCTTGGTTGCCGTCCCATTCTCTGGCTACACCTTC. The genes are TRBV5-4 and TRBJ1-2; D unclear. Between the trimmed V and J ends, which lost 0 bases and 7 bases, there was a span of 16 bases. Per the germline V gene, CDR1 is SGHNT and CDR2 is YYREEE (reference sequence). This CDR3 is 15 amino acids long.

The chain employs TRBV7-2 and TRBJ1-3; the D is unclear. CDR3 length: 16 amino acids. V lost 5 bases to trimming and J lost 2 bases, with 16 bases between them. In germline, CDR1 is SGHTA, CDR2 FQGNSA. CDR3 sequence reads: CASSPVGRGPGNTIYF. In nucleotides, the CDR3 is TGTGCCAGCAGCCCTGTCGGACGAGGGCCTGGAAACACCATATATTTT.

This clonotype turned up a few times. The chain joins TRBV27 to TRBJ1-2, with D unclear. Germline CDR1 and CDR2: MNHEY and SMNVEV (reference sequence). The CDR3 extends over 15 amino acids. Trimming cost V 10 bases and J 2 bases, with 20 bases left between them. CDR3 amino acids: CATLAGPSLNYGYTF. The CDR3 DNA reads as TGTGCCACCCTGGCCGGGCCCTCACTAAACTATGGCTACACCTTC.

By sample fraction, this clonotype is medium-sized. V and J are TRBV27 and TRBJ2-3; D ambiguous. The CDR3 has 15 residues. With 6 bases removed from V and 0 bases from J, the gap between germline ends came to 13 bases. Germline V lookup: CDR1 MNHEY, CDR2 SMNVEV (reference sequence). CDR3 residues: CASSPRRISTDTQYF. The CDR3 coding sequence is TGTGCCAGCAGCCCCCGCAGGATAAGCACAGATACGCAGTATTTT.

The rearrangement uses TRBV28 and TRBJ2-3; TRBD2 agrees at 9 bases. Trimming cost V 2 bases and J 0 bases; bases outside gene matches: 24. The CDR3 contains 23 residues. Germline V CDR1 and CDR2: MDHEN, SYDVKM. CDR3 nucleotides: TGTGCCAGCAGTTTAGGGTGGCGGCTAGGCGGGAGGGCCATGGTAGCGAGCACAGATACGCAGTATTTT. As protein: CASSLGWRLGGRAMVASTDTQYF.

This clonotype qualifies as medium-sized (0.01 to 0.1%). The rearrangement uses TRBV29-1 and TRBJ1-2; tentative D call: TRBD1 (5 bases). The V end lost 4 bases, the J end lost 4 bases, and 16 bases lay between the germline ends. Germline-derived CDR1 and CDR2 are SQVTM and ANQGSEA. The CDR3 length is 14 residues. The DNA for the CDR3 is TGCAGCGTTGGGAGGGACCTGGCGGGCTATGGCTACACCTTC. It yields the protein CSVGRDLAGYGYTF.

A note on this clonotype: A much larger clone is a single base away; this may be a read error. The chain joins TRBV19 to TRBJ1-4, with D unclear. Germline V gives CDR1 LNHDA, CDR2 SQIVND (reference sequence). V was clipped by 6 bases and J by 7 bases, with 18 bases between them. The CDR3 is 15 residues long. The CDR3, as DNA: TGTGCCAGTAGACCCGCCGGAGCCCATACTGAAAAACTGTTTTTT. Its protein product is CASRPAGAHTEKLFF.

Notes on this clonotype: A much larger clone differs from this one at a single base, so this may be a read error. The chain recombines TRBV19 with TRBJ2-1; 7 positions agree with TRBD2. This CDR3 has 15 amino acids. The V gene's germline CDR1 is LNHDA and CDR2 SQIVND (reference sequence). The CDR3 is CASSIGGSSYNKQFF. The CDR3 DNA sequence: TGTGCCAGTAGTATCGGGGGGAGCTCCTACAATAAGCAGTTCTTC.

This clonotype is medium-sized. The rearrangement joins TRBV19 to TRBJ1-5, with no clear D. The CDR3 contains 15 residues. Germline loops: CDR1 LNHDA, CDR2 SQIVND (reference sequence). V lost 7 bases to trimming and J lost 0 bases, with 13 bases between them. CDR3 in DNA: TGTGCCAGTACCACCCATCCTAATAGCAATCAGCCCCAGCATTTT. Its protein product is CASTTHPNSNQPQHF. Full variable domain (rest looked up from reference TRBV19 and TRBJ1-5): DGGITQSPKYLFRKEGQNVTLSCEQNLNHDAMYWYRQDPGQGLRLIYYSQIVNDFQKGDIAEGYSVSREKKESFPLTVTSAQKNPTAFYLCASTTHPNSNQPQHFGDGTRLSIL.

Sample share makes this clonotype medium-sized. The V gene is TRBV27, the J gene TRBJ2-1; 9 bases are shared with TRBD2. Germline CDR1 and CDR2: MNHEY and SMNVEV (reference sequence). V shed 6 bases and J 6 bases; nucleotides not matched to a gene: 6. The CDR3 runs to 14 residues. The CDR3 bases are TGTGCCAGCAGCTGGGGGCGGGGGGGCAATGAGCAGTTCTTC. Translation gives CASSWGRGGNEQFF.

Sample share makes this clonotype medium-sized (0.01 to 0.1%). This chain uses TRBV6-1 with TRBJ2-2; D is tentatively TRBD1 or TRBD2 (5 bases each). CDR1 is MNHNS, CDR2 SASEGT, per germline. V lost 4 bases and J 6 bases, leaving 9 bases between the germline ends. The CDR3 sequence is 13 residues long. CDR3 amino acids: CASSVQGPGELFF. The DNA of the CDR3 is TGTGCCAGCAGTGTTCAGGGACCCGGGGAGCTGTTTTTT.

V usage is TRBV6-5 and J usage is TRBJ2-3; 7 bases match TRBD2. The germline V gene has CDR1 MNHEY and CDR2 SVGAGI. V was pared by 6 bases and J by 1 base, with 7 bases of the junction left unmatched. This CDR3 spans 15 amino acids. CDR3 nucleotides: TGTGCCAGCAGGGCTAGCGGCCCTCGCACAGATACGCAGTATTTT. Its protein product is CASRASGPRTDTQYF.

The count of this clonotype is one. The junction and the germline gene differ at one end; a read error may be behind it. The J gene is TRBJ2-1, the V gene TRBV6-5; unclear D gene. Looked up from germline, CDR1 is MNHEY and CDR2 is SVGAGI. The CDR3 length is 14 residues. The CDR3 nucleotides read TGTGCCATCAGTGAGACGGGTTCCTACAATGAGCAGTTCTTC. It yields the protein CAISETGSYNEQFF.

The table lists this clonotype with a few counts. The chain combines TRBV7-3 with TRBJ2-2; 12 nucleotides line up with TRBD2. V trimming: 2 bases; J trimming: 4 bases; junction bases outside the gene matches: 8. CDR3 length equals 18 residues. Germline CDR1 is SGHTA and CDR2 is FQGTGA. CDR3 in amino acids: CASSLSPSGGVSTGELFF. The CDR3 region has the DNA TGTGCCAGCAGCTTATCTCCTAGCGGGGGGGTGAGCACCGGGGAGCTGTTTTTT.

V and J are TRBV5-6 and TRBJ1-2; TRBD1 might be the D (6 bases). There are 18 residues in the CDR3. Trimming took off 4 bases at V and 0 bases at J, with 22 bases between the two ends. Germline lookup yields CDR1 SGHDT and CDR2 YYEEEE. The CDR3 protein is CASSPDLGGLGANYGYTF. The CDR3 region has the DNA TGTGCCAGCAGCCCCGATCTAGGGGGGCTAGGGGCTAACTATGGCTACACCTTC.

In the case of this clonotype: The conserved phenylalanine or tryptophan normally closing the CDR3 is absent here, so this likely arose from a read error. This chain links TRBV5-4 with TRBJ2-1; D gene unclear. Germline CDR1 is SGHNT and CDR2 is YYREEE (reference sequence). Trimming took off 3 bases at V and 3 bases at J, with 10 bases between the two ends. The CDR3 runs 14 residues. The CDR3 loop is CASSSDRLYNEQFS. The CDR3 bases are TGTGCCAGCAGCTCCGACCGACTCTACAATGAGCAGTTCTCC.

The chain couples TRBV20-1 to TRBJ2-7, with D perhaps matching TRBD2 (7 bases). Germline CDR1 DFQATT, CDR2 SNEGSKA (reference sequence). The V gene lost 3 bases and the J gene lost 5 bases, with 17 bases spanning the gap. This CDR3 is 14 amino acids long. The CDR3 DNA reads TGCAGTGCTAGCCCTGGAGGGGGGGTCCACGAGCAGTACTTC. Translating gives CSASPGGGVHEQYF.

This clonotype was detected only a few times. The chain carries TRBV27 and TRBJ1-1, with 8 bases fitting TRBD1. V lost 5 bases and J lost 10; bases outside the gene matches: 9. Germline V gene sequence: CDR1 MNHEY, CDR2 SMNVEV (reference sequence). The CDR3 extends over 13 amino acids. CDR3 nucleotides: TGTGCCAGCAGTCCCACCCGGACAGGGAGAGCTTTCTTT. It encodes CASSPTRTGRAFF.

By proportion, this clonotype is medium-sized (0.01 to 0.1%). This sequence joins TRBV12-3 or TRBV12-4 and TRBJ1-2; a weak D match, TRBD1 (6 bases). Trimming left V 10 bases short and J 5 bases short, with 20 bases between. The CDR3 sequence is 14 residues long. CDR3 protein: CATRRGGTAYGYTF. The CDR3 DNA reads as TGTGCCACCAGGAGGGGGGGGACGGCGTATGGCTACACCTTC.